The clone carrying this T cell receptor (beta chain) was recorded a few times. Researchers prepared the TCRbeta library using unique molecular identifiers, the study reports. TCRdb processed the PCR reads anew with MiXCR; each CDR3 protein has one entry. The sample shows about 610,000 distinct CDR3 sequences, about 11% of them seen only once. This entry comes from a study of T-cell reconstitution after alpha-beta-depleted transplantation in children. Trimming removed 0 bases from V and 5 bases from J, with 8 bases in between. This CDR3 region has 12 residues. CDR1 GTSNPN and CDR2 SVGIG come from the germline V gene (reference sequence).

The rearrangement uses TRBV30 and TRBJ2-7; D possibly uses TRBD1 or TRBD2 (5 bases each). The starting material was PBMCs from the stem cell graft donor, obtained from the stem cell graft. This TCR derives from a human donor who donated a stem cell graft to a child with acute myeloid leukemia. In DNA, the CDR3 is TGTGCCTGGAGTGTACGAGGGGACGAGCAGTACTTC. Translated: CAWSVRGDEQYF.